This TCR beta chain came from a study of shared T cell receptors in the human thymus. Profiled with immunoSEQ multiplex PCR; TCRdb holds only in-frame clones, not every one. The data contain more than 550,000 clones, about 89% of them seen just once; the ten biggest clones take up roughly 0.0086%. From germline, CDR1 is MDHEN and CDR2 SYDVKM. This CDR3 has 13 residues. J lost 9 bases, V lost 5 bases, and 2 bases had no gene match. This clone was seen just once. These same records also appear under a second study, on human thymus T cells.

The receptor was derived from a boy under three years old with a congenital heart defect. The material sequenced was thymocytes. The rearrangement uses TRBV28 and TRBJ2-3; 13 nucleotides align to TRBD2. For the CDR3, the DNA is TGTGCCAGCAGTCCGGGACTAGCGGGGACGCAGTATTTT. Amino acid sequence: CASSPGLAGTQYF.